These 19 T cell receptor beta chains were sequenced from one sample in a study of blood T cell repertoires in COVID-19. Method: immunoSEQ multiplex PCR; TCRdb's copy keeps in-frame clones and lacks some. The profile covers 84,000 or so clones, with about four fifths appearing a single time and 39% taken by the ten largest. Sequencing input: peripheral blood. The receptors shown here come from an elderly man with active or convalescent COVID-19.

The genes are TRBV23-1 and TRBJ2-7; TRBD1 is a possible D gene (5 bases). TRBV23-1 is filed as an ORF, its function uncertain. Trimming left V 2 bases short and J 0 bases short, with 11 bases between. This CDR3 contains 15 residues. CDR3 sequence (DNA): TGCGCCAGCAGTCAACGACAGCCGAGCTCCTACGAGCAGTACTTC. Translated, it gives CASSQRQPSSYEQYF.

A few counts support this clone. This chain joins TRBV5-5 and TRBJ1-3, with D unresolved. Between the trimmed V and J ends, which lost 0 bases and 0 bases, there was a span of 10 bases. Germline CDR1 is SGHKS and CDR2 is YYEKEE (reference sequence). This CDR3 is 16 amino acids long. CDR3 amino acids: CASSLDPTSSGNTIYF. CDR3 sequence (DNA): TGTGCCAGCAGCTTGGATCCCACCAGCTCTGGAAACACCATATATTTT. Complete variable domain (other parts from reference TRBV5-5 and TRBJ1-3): DAGVTQSPTHLIKTRGQQVTLRCSPISGHKSVSWYQQVLGQGPQFIFQYYEKEERGRGNFPDRFSARQFPNYSSELNVNALLLGDSALYLCASSLDPTSSGNTIYFGEGSWLTVV.

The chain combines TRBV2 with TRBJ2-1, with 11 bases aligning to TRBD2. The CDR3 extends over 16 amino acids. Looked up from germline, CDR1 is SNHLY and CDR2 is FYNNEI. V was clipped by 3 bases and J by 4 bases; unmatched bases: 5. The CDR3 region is CASSDRGTSGYNEQFF. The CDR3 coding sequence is TGTGCCAGCAGTGACAGGGGGACTAGCGGATACAATGAGCAGTTCTTC.

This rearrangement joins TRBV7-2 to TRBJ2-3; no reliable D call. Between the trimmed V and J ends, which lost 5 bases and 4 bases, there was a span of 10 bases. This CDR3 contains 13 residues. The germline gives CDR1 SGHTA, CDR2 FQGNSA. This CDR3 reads CASSPVVSDTQYF. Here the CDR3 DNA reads TGTGCCAGCAGCCCGGTGGTATCAGATACGCAGTATTTT. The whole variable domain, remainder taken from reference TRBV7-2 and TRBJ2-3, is GAGVSQSPSNKVTEKGKDVELRCDPISGHTALYWYRQSLGQGLEFLIYFQGNSAPDKSGLPSDRFSAERTGGSVSTLTIQRTQQEDSAVYLCASSPVVSDTQYFGPGTRLTVL.

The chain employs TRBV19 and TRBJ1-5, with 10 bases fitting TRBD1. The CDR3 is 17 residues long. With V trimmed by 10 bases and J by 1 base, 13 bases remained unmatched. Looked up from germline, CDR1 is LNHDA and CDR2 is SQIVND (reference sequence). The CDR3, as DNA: TGTGCCACCGGGGACAGGGGAACCTTTGGGAGCAATCAGCCCCAGCATTTT. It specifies CATGDRGTFGSNQPQHF. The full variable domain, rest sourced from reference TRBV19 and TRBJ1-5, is DGGITQSPKYLFRKEGQNVTLSCEQNLNHDAMYWYRQDPGQGLRLIYYSQIVNDFQKGDIAEGYSVSREKKESFPLTVTSAQKNPTAFYLCATGDRGTFGSNQPQHFGDGTRLSIL.

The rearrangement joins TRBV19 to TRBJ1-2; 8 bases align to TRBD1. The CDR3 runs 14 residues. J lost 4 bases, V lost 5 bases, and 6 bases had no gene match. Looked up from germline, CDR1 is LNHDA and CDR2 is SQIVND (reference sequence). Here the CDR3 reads CASSLQGEAYGYTF. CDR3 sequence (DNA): TGTGCCAGTAGTCTACAGGGGGAGGCCTATGGCTACACCTTC.

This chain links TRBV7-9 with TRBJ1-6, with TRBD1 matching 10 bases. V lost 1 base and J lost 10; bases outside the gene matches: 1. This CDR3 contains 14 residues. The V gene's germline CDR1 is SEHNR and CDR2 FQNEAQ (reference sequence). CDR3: CASSLGGQGSPLHF. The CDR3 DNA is TGTGCCAGCAGCTTAGGGGGACAGGGGTCACCCCTCCACTTT.

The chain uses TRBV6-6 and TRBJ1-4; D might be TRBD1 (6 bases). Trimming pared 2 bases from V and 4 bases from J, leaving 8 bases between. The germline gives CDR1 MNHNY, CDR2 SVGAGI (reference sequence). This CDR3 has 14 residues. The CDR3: CASSYNRDNEKLFF. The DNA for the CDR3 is TGTGCCAGCAGTTACAACAGGGATAATGAAAAACTGTTTTTT.

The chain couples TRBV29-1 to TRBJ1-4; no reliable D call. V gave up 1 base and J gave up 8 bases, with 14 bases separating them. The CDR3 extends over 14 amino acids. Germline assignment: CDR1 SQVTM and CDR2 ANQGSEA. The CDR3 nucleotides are TGCAGCGTTGAAGGTGGGCAAGGAGGGGAAAAACTGTTTTTT. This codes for CSVEGGQGGEKLFF.

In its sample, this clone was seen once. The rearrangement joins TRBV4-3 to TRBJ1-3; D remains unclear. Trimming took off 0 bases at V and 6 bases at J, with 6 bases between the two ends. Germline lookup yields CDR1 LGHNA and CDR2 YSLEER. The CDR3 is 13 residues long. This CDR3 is CASSQDRENTIYF. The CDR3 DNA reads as TGCGCCAGCAGCCAAGATCGCGAAAACACCATATATTTT.

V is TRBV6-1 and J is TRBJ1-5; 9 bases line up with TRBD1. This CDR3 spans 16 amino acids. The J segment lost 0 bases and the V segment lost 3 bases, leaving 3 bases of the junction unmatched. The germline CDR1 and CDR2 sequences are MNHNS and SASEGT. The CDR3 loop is CASSEGQGYSNQPQHF. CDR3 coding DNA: TGTGCCAGCAGTGAGGGACAGGGATATAGCAATCAGCCCCAGCATTTT.

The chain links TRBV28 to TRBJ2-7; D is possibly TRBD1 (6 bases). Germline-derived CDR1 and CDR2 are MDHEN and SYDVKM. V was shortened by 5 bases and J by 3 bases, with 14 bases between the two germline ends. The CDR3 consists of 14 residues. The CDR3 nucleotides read TGTGCCAGCAGTCAAACCGACAGGAGCTACGAGCAGTACTTC. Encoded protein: CASSQTDRSYEQYF.

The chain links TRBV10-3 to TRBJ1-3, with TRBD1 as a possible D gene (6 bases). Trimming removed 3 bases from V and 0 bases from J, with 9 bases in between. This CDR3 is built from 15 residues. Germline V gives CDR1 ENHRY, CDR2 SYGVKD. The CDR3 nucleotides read TGTGCCATCAGTGACCCGACAGGCTCTGGAAACACCATATATTTT. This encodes CAISDPTGSGNTIYF.

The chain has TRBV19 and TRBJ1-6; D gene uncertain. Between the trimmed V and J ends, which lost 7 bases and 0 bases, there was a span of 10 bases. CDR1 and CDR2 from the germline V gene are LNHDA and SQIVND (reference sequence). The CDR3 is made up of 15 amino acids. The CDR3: CASNGESSYNSPLHF. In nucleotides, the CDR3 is TGTGCCAGTAATGGGGAGAGCTCCTATAATTCACCCCTCCACTTT. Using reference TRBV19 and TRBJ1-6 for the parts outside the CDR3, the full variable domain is DGGITQSPKYLFRKEGQNVTLSCEQNLNHDAMYWYRQDPGQGLRLIYYSQIVNDFQKGDIAEGYSVSREKKESFPLTVTSAQKNPTAFYLCASNGESSYNSPLHFGNGTRLTVT.

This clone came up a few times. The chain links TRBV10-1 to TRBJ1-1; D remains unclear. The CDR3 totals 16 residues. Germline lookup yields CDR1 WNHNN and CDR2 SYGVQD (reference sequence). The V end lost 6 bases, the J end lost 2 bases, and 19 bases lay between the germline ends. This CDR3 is CASSKLTSGFNTEAFF. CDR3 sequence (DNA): TGCGCCAGCAGCAAGTTGACGAGCGGGTTTAACACTGAAGCTTTCTTT.

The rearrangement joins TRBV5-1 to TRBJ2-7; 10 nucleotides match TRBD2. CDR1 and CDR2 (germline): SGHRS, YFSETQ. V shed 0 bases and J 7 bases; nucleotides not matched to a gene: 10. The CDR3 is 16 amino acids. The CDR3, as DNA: TGCGCCAGCAGCTTGGCAGCTCTAGCGGGAGTGGGAGAGCAGTACTTC. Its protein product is CASSLAALAGVGEQYF.

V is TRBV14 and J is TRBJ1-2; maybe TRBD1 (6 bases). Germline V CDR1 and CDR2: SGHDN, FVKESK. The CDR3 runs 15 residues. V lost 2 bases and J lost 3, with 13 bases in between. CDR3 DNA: TGTGCCAGCAGCCAACTGGGACAAGGAGACTATGGCTACACCTTC. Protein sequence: CASSQLGQGDYGYTF.

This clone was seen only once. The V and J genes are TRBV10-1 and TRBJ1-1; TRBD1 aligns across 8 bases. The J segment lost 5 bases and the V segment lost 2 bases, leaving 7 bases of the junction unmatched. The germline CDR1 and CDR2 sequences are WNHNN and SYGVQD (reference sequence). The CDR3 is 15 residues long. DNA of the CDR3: TGCGCCAGCAGTGAGGACAGGGGTGGACGGACTGAAGCTTTCTTT. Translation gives CASSEDRGGRTEAFF.

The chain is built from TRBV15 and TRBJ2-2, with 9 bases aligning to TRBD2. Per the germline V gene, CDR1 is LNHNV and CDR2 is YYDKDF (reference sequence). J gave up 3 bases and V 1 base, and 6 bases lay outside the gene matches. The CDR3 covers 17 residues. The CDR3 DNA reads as TGTGCCACCAGCAGAGTTAGCGGGAGAATCTACACCGGGGAGCTGTTTTTT. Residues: CATSRVSGRIYTGELFF.